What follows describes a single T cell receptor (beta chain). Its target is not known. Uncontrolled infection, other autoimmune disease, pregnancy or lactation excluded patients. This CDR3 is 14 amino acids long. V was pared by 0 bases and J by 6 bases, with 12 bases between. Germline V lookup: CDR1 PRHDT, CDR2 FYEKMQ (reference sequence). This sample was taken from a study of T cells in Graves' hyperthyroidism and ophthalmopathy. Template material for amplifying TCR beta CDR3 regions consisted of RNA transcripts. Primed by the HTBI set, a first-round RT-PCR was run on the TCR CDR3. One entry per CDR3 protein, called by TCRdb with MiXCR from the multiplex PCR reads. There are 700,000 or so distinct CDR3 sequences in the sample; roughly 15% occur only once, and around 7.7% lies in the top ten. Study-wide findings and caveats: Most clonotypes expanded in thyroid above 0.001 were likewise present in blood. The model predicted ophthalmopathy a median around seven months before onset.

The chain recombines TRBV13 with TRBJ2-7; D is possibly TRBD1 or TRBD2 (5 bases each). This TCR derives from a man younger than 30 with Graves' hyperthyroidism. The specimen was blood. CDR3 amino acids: CASSLGGEGSEQYF. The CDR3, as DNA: TGTGCCAGCAGCTTAGGGGGGGAAGGGAGCGAGCAGTACTTC.